This T cell receptor (beta chain) was sequenced for a study of shared clonotypes between healthy human individuals. There are a few counts of this clone. This was a deep-level run. This table comes from immunoSEQ multiplex PCR, and its TCRdb copy is limited to in-frame clones, with some not included. This sample has around 2,000,000 clones, with 90% to 95% found just once. CD45RO-negative cells were positively selected for CCR7, leaving out terminally differentiated effector memory CD45RA+ cells. The sequence was collected from a man aged 18 to 29 in good health. Some clones in this sample may be carry-over from other donors' samples. The sequencing input was naive CD8+ T cells from PBMCs.

CDR3 sequence (DNA): TGTGCCAGCAGTGAAGCGCTTCCCTTGAACACTGAAGCTTTCTTT. Protein sequence: CASSEALPLNTEAFF. The rearrangement links TRBV2 to TRBJ1-1; D unresolved. CDR1 is SNHLY and CDR2 is FYNNEI in the germline V gene. V was shortened by 0 bases and J by 0 bases, with 8 bases between the two germline ends. CDR3 length equals 15 residues.